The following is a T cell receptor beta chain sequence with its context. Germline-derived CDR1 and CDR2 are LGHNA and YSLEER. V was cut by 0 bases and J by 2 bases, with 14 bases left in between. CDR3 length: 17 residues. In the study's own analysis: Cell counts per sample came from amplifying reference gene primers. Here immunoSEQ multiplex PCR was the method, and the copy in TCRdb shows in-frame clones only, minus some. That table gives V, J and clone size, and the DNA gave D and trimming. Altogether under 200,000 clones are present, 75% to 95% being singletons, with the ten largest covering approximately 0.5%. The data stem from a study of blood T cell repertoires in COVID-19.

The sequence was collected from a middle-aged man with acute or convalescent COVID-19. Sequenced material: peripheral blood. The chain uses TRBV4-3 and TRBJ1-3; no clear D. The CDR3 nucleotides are TGCGCCAGCAGCCAAGAATGGAGGCCGCAGGCTGGAAACACCATATATTTT. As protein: CASSQEWRPQAGNTIYF.